The clone carrying this TCR beta chain was observed a handful of times. Its antigen is as yet unknown. Using RNA template, CDR3s of TCR alpha and beta were amplified with iRepertoire arm-PCR. TCRdb reprocessed the multiplex PCR reads via MiXCR and lists one record per CDR3 protein. The repertoire holds approximately 120,000 distinct CDR3 sequences, with 25% as singletons. The sample comes from a study of glioma-infiltrating T cells. Study-wide results and caveats: Tissue-blood divergence was below expectation in non-neoplastic patients, above in gliomas.

J gave up 7 bases and V 6 bases, and 17 bases lay outside the gene matches. The CDR3 totals 16 residues. In germline, CDR1 is SQVTM, CDR2 ANQGSEA. V gene TRBV29-1 combines with J gene TRBJ2-1; TRBD2 aligns across 8 bases. Specimen: glioma tissue, nonneoplastic brain tissue, or PBMCs (not recorded which). This TCR came from a human donor with low-grade glioma or glioblastoma, undergoing nonglioma brain surgery, or in good health (not recorded which). In DNA, the CDR3 is TGCAGCGTGTCCGGCGGGAGAGCGGGAGCAGGTAATGAGCAGTTCTTC. Translation: CSVSGGRAGAGNEQFF.